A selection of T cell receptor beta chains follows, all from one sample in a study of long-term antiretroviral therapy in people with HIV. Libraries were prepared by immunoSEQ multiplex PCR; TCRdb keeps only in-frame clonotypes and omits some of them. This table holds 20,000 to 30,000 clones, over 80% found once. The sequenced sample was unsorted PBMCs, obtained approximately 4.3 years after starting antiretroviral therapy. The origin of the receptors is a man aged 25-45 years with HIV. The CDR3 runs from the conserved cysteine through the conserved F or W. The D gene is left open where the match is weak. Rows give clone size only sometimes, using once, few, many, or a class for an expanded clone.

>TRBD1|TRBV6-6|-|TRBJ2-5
TGTGCCAGCAGAAGAGGACAGGCGGAGACCCAGTACTTC
CASRRGQAETQYF
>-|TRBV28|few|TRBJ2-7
TGTGCCACCCGACAGGTGGCCGAGCAGTACTTC
CATRQVAEQYF
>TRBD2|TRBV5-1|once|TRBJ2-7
TGCGCCAGCAGCTTTACTAGCGGGAGTTCCTACGAGCAGTACTTC
CASSFTSGSSYEQYF
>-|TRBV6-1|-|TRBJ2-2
TGTGCCAGCAGTGAAGCAGTGAGTAACAGCGGGGAGCTGTTTTTT
CASSEAVSNSGELFF
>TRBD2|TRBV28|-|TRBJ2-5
TGTGCCAGCAGTTTATCGACGGCGGGAGAGCAAGAGACCCAGTACTTC
CASSLSTAGEQETQYF
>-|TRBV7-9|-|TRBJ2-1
TGTGCCCATCGACTAGAGGCCTACAATGAGCAGTTCTTC
CAHRLEAYNEQFF
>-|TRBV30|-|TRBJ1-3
TGTGCCTGGAGTGTACTAGGGGGGGTCTCTGGAAACACCATATATTTT
CAWSVLGGVSGNTIYF
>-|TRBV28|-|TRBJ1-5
TGTGCCAGCAGTAGCCAGAGGGGTAGCAATCAGCCCCAGCATTTT
CASSSQRGSNQPQHF
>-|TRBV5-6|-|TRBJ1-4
TGTGCCAGCAGCTTGGCCCCGGGGGCCCATGAAAAACTGTTTTTT
CASSLAPGAHEKLFF
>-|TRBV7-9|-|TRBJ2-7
TGTGCCAGCAGCTCACCCGGGTCCTACGAGCAGTACTTC
CASSSPGSYEQYF
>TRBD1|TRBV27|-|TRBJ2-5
TGTGCCAGCAGCACCCGTGGGACAGGGGGCGAGCATCAAGAGACCCAGTACTTC
CASSTRGTGGEHQETQYF
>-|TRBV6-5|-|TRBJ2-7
TGTGCCAGCACCCCAGGAGGGGGGGTAGGTTACGAGCAGTACTTC
CASTPGGGVGYEQYF
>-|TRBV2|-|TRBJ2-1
TGTGCCAGCAGTGGCCTGGACGACTCCTACAATGAGCAGTTCTTC
CASSGLDDSYNEQFF
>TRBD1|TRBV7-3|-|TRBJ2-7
TGTGCCAGCAGCCACCTATCGGGCGATCAGGGGGACGAGCAGTACTTC
CASSHLSGDQGDEQYF
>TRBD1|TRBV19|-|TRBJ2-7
TGTGCCAGTAGTAAATTTGGGACAGGAAACTCCTACGAGCAGTACTTC
CASSKFGTGNSYEQYF
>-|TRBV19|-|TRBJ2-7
TGTGCCAGTAGTATAGGCGGGGGCGTGATATACGAGCAGTACTTC
CASSIGGGVIYEQYF
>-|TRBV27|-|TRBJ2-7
TGTGCCAGCAGTTTTGTCGCGGAACAGGGTCCCTACGAGCAGTACTTC
CASSFVAEQGPYEQYF
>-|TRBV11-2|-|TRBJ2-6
TGTGCCAGCAGCTTCTCAGGGGCCAACGTCCTGACTTTC
CASSFSGANVLTF
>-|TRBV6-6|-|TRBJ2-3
TGTGCCAGCAGTGCACCCCGCGAAGCAGATACGCAGTATTTT
CASSAPREADTQYF
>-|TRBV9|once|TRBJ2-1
TGTGCCAGCAGCGCTGGGGGGCGGGAAGCCTACAATGAGCAGTTCTTC
CASSAGGREAYNEQFF
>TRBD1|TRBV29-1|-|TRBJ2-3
TGCAGCGTTGAAGACCGGGACAGGGGCACAGATACGCAGTATTTT
CSVEDRDRGTDTQYF
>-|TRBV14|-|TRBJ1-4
TGTGCCAGCAGCCAAGGTTTTGGTCTTTTAGGGGAAAAACTGTTTTTT
CASSQGFGLLGEKLFF
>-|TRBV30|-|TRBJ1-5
TGTGCCTGGAGTGGACTAGGGATACGAAATCAGCCCCAGCATTTT
CAWSGLGIRNQPQHF
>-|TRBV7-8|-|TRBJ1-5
TGTGCCAGCAGCCCAAATCCACGCAGGGCAGGTGCTCAGCCCCAGCATTTT
CASSPNPRRAGAQPQHF
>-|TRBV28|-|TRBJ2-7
TGTGCCAGCAGTCGCGGGAACAGCTACGAGCAGTACTTC
CASSRGNSYEQYF
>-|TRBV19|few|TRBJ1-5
TGTGCCAGTACGATCTGGGACAACAATCAGCCCCAGCATTTT
CASTIWDNNQPQHF
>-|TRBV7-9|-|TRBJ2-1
TGTGCCAGCAGCTTCGGACAAAACGATGAGCAGTTCTTC
CASSFGQNDEQFF
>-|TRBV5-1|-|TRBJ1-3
TGCGCCAGCAGCTTGGAACCAGTCGGCGGTGGAAACACCATATATTTT
CASSLEPVGGGNTIYF